This T cell receptor beta chain originates from a study of T cells after posttransplantation cyclophosphamide. Study-level findings and limits: Skin or GI-infiltrating T cells shared few TRB sequences with blood. Recipient CMV seropositivity and CMV reactivation strongly tracked TRB clonality. Later blood repertoires were often dominated by clones from the donor CD8+ memory compartment.

TCRdb keeps only in-frame clones here, not all; method: immunoSEQ multiplex PCR. The sample contains approximately 4,900 clones, approximately 75% of which appear only once. Regarding this clone: No antigen is known for it.

Treatment was busulfan-fludarabine conditioning, a marrow graft, and cyclophosphamide on days +3 and +4. Looked up from germline, CDR1 is SGHTA and CDR2 is FQGNSA. Trimming cost V 3 bases and J 7 bases, with 12 bases left between them. The CDR3 runs to 14 residues. This specimen was PBMCs, taken after allogeneic stem cell transplant with posttransplant cyclophosphamide. The TCR sequence derives from a male patient between 55 and 70 years old who received an allogeneic stem cell transplant from an unrelated donor, was CMV-positive, and had no GVHD. Some T cells may be transferred from the graft donor. The chain links TRBV7-2 to TRBJ1-4; a possible D gene is TRBD1 (6 bases). CDR3 region: CASSLAGAGEKLFF. For the CDR3, the DNA is TGTGCCAGCAGCTTGGCAGGGGCGGGTGAAAAACTGTTTTTT.